This T cell receptor beta chain was found in a study of Ad26.COV2.S vaccination and SARS-CoV-2 variants (dated by TCRdb to the early 2020s). The study in broad terms: Vaccine-arm donors were drawn from COV1001, a multicentre, randomized, double-blind, placebo-controlled phase I-IIa trial of Ad26.COV2.S in healthy adults. TCRbeta repertoire sequencing was used to assess the specificity and breadth of SARS-CoV-2-reactive T cell receptors after Ad26.COV2.S vaccination. Investigators did not know the trial group allocation while performing experiments and assessing outcomes. Participants in the trial were split at random into five groups of five each, receiving low-dose or high-dose Ad26.COV2.S once or twice, or else placebo on both occasions. The TCR-sequenced set comprised about 32 samples: some 19 Ad26.COV2.S vaccine recipients, 5 placebo recipients and 8 SARS-CoV-2 convalescent individuals. Dosing of Ad26.COV2.S was intramuscular, at either 5x10^10 or 1x10^11 viral particles, delivered as one shot or as two shots spaced 56 days apart. Points the paper makes about the study in general: Higher spike-specific TCR breadth was observed in Ad26.COV2.S recipients than in placebo recipients (P = 0.0014). Non-spike TCR breadth was comparable between vaccine and placebo recipients, consistent with the vaccine containing only spike. The authors noted that total T cell responses may have been underestimated by the TCR breadth and depth analyses. The study was not powered to compare responses between vaccine doses or regimens. After vaccination, spike-specific CD8+ and CD4+ T cell responses were reported to show substantial breadth.

The treatment or condition label here, explained by the study, means: roughly 20 received Ad26.COV2.S at low or high dose, single or two shots; 5 received placebo; per-sample allocation not given. For vaccine and placebo recipients, repertoires were sequenced using samples collected on day 63 after the first injection. Cohort 1b enrolled 25 or so adults aged 18-55 years at a single site in Boston, USA, between 29 July and 7 August 2020. As a vaccine, Ad26.COV2.S was a replication-incompetent adenovirus type 26 vector that expressed a prefusion-stabilized SARS-CoV-2 spike protein derived from the original Wuhan strain. The immunoSEQ Assay was used to sequence TCRbeta CDR3 regions. After extraction, genomic DNA underwent amplification by bias-controlled multiplex PCR, followed by high-throughput sequencing. On the study's bioinformatics: To quantify the absolute abundance of every unique TCRbeta CDR3 region, sequences were collapsed and filtered. Usable DNA was measured by amplifying reference genes present in all nucleated cells, and TCRbeta template counts were normalized to that usable DNA to estimate T cell fraction. Repertoire TCRs were annotated as SARS-CoV-2-specific by exact matching of V gene, CDR3 amino acid sequence and J gene to a known reactive TCR set. The reference SARS-CoV-2 TCR set came from MIRA and was filtered for enrichment in COVID-19-positive ImmuneCODE repertoires, removing public or cross-reactive TCRs. Based on the MIRA antigens, annotated TCRs were further analysed at the level of specific ORF or position within ORF. Breadth was defined as the number of annotated unique rearrangements divided by the total number of unique productive rearrangements, and depth was defined as the summed frequency of the annotated unique rearrangements. TCR breadth was compared between groups using two-sided Wilcoxon rank-sum tests. TCRdb provides this immuneACCESS table in a form limited to in-frame rearrangements. Some clones are lacking; in checked studies, under half of them reflect an unresolved V gene, and why the rest are absent is not known. Clonal size and the V and J genes are those of that table, whereas D and trimming came from the DNA. A total of hundreds of thousands of clones appear in this sample, roughly 89% of them only once. The ten most abundant clones make up over 2% of the sample.

In the case of this clone: Its antigen is currently not known. No much larger clonotype is one base removed from it; base qualities were not supplied.

The CDR3 numbers 16 residues from cysteine through phenylalanine. Just the 48-base CDR3 DNA is kept, in frame starting at base 1. Sequences LGHNA (CDR1) and YNFKEQ (CDR2) are obtained from the germline V gene. V lost 0 bases and J lost 2 bases; the stretch between them is 11 bases long. The receptor's source is a person aged 18-65 years who received the Ad26.COV2.S COVID-19 vaccine or a placebo. Sequenced material: peripheral blood, taken in a trial of Ad26.COV2.S vaccine versus placebo. The sequence joins TRBV4-2 to TRBJ1-3, with the D gene not confidently named. CDR3 reads: CASSQDYLGTGNTIYF. The nucleotide sequence reads as follows: TGTGCCAGCAGCCAAGATTATTTAGGGACTGGAAACACCATATATTTT.